Each of the 18 T cell receptor beta chains below was sequenced from the same sample in a study of T cell responses to AZD1222 COVID-19 vaccine. Produced via immunoSEQ multiplex PCR; TCRdb's table is partial and in-frame only. This table holds 150,000 or so clones, almost 95% found once. Sequencing used peripheral blood, obtained 28 days after the second AZD1222 dose. These TCRs come from an adult who received the AZD1222 COVID-19 vaccine.

The chain joins TRBV19 to TRBJ1-2; D ambiguous. CDR1 and CDR2 (germline): LNHDA, SQIVND (reference sequence). Trimming shortened V by 3 bases and J by 7 bases, and 15 bases separated the two germline ends. This CDR3 is built from 14 residues. The CDR3, as DNA: TGTGCCAGTAGTATGGGCAGCGCGGTAGGTGGCTACACCTTC. Protein sequence: CASSMGSAVGGYTF. Full variable domain (outside the CDR3, taken from reference TRBV19 and TRBJ1-2): DGGITQSPKYLFRKEGQNVTLSCEQNLNHDAMYWYRQDPGQGLRLIYYSQIVNDFQKGDIAEGYSVSREKKESFPLTVTSAQKNPTAFYLCASSMGSAVGGYTFGSGTRLTVV.

This chain uses TRBV5-5 with TRBJ1-1; D call uncertain. CDR3 size: 14 residues. V dropped 1 base and J dropped 4 bases, with 11 bases sitting between them. The germline gives CDR1 SGHKS, CDR2 YYEKEE (reference sequence). Here the CDR3 reads CASSLYEGPTEAFF. The DNA for the CDR3 is TGTGCCAGCAGCTTGTACGAGGGTCCCACTGAAGCTTTCTTT.

CDR3 DNA sequence: TGTGCCATCAGACAGACAGGGCTCGGTCAGCCCCAGCATTTT. Its protein product is CAIRQTGLGQPQHF. The gene calls are TRBV10-3 and TRBJ1-5; 7 nucleotides align to TRBD1. V was clipped by 6 bases and J by 6 bases; unmatched bases: 8. Germline lookup yields CDR1 ENHRY and CDR2 SYGVKD. CDR3 size: 14 residues.

V and J are TRBV5-1 and TRBJ2-6; weak D call: TRBD2 (7 bases). Germline CDR1 and CDR2: SGHRS and YFSETQ. V was clipped by 4 bases and J by 2 bases, with 10 bases between them. This CDR3 region has 15 residues. The CDR3 nucleotides read TGCGCCAGCAGCCAAGGGGGGGCTGGGGCCAACGTCCTGACTTTC. This codes for CASSQGGAGANVLTF.

The rearrangement links TRBV6-5 to TRBJ1-1, with 7 bases fitting TRBD1. From germline, CDR1 is MNHEY and CDR2 SVGAGI. V trimming: 2 bases; J trimming: 0 bases; junction bases outside the gene matches: 6. The CDR3 contains 16 residues. Written as DNA, the CDR3 is TGTGCCAGCAGTTACAACAACAGGGGACTGAACACTGAAGCTTTCTTT. Amino acids: CASSYNNRGLNTEAFF.

V usage is TRBV5-4 and J usage is TRBJ2-2; D uncertain. CDR1 is SGHNT, CDR2 YYREEE, per germline (reference sequence). Trimming stripped 0 bases from V and 2 bases from J, with 11 bases between. This CDR3 region has 16 residues. This chain's CDR3 is CASSLGVIQNTGELFF. As DNA, the CDR3 is TGTGCCAGCAGCTTGGGGGTGATTCAAAACACCGGGGAGCTGTTTTTT.

This chain joins TRBV5-3 and TRBJ2-7; 9 positions agree with TRBD1. TRBV5-3 is designated an ORF whose function remains uncertain. V lost 7 bases and J lost 5; bases outside the gene matches: 4. The CDR3 length is 12 residues. The CDR3 loop is CARLQGAHEQYF. The CDR3 DNA follows: TGTGCCAGATTACAGGGGGCCCACGAGCAGTACTTC.

V is TRBV27 and J is TRBJ1-4, with a possible D match to TRBD1 (5 bases). Germline lookup yields CDR1 MNHEY and CDR2 SMNVEV (reference sequence). The CDR3 length is 20 residues. V shed 5 bases and J shed 0 bases, with 25 bases lying between them. Here the CDR3 reads CASSPTGTETPFATNEKLFF. The CDR3 DNA reads as TGTGCCAGCAGTCCAACCGGGACGGAGACGCCCTTTGCAACTAATGAAAAACTGTTTTTT. Looking up the rest from reference TRBV27 and TRBJ1-4 gives the full variable domain: EAQVTQNPRYLITVTGKKLTVTCSQNMNHEYMSWYRQDPGLGLRQIYYSMNVEVTDKGDVPEGYKVSRKEKRNFPLILESPSPNQTSLYFCASSPTGTETPFATNEKLFFGSGTQLSVL.

V and J are TRBV28 and TRBJ1-3; maybe TRBD1 (5 bases). V shed 7 bases and J shed 1 base, with 14 bases lying between them. CDR1 is MDHEN, CDR2 SYDVKM, per germline. The CDR3 loop spans 15 amino acids. The CDR3 loop reads CASTSDQGSGNTIYF. The CDR3 DNA reads TGTGCCAGCACGTCTGATCAGGGATCTGGAAACACCATATATTTT.

The chain links TRBV13 to TRBJ1-4; a weak D match, TRBD1 (5 bases). The V end was cut by 8 bases, the J end by 0 bases, with 10 bases between. This CDR3 is built from 14 residues. Germline V gene lookup returns CDR1 PRHDT and CDR2 FYEKMQ (reference sequence). The CDR3: CASSGNPTNEKLFF. The CDR3 DNA follows: TGTGCCAGCTCAGGGAACCCAACTAATGAAAAACTGTTTTTT.

The V call is TRBV30, the J call TRBJ2-1; D is undetermined. There are 14 residues in the CDR3. V lost 2 bases and J 8 bases, leaving 16 bases between the germline ends. Germline values: CDR1 GTSNPN, CDR2 SVGIG (reference sequence). CDR3 in DNA: TGTGCCTGGAGTAAGGTAGCAGGAGTGGATGAGCAGTTCTTC. Its translation is CAWSKVAGVDEQFF.

The chain is built from TRBV6-2 or TRBV6-3 and TRBJ1-5; D perhaps matches TRBD1 (6 bases). The CDR3 is 17 residues long. V dropped 0 bases and J dropped 3 bases, with 15 bases sitting between them. Germline CDR1 and CDR2: MNHEY and SVGEGT. The CDR3 sequence: CASSYSRRGGLNQPQHF. Written as DNA, the CDR3 is TGTGCCAGCAGTTACTCCCGGAGAGGGGGTCTCAATCAGCCCCAGCATTTT.

A word on this clone: A read error may produce the germline difference seen at one junction end. The chain links TRBV19 to TRBJ2-7; D is possibly TRBD2 (5 bases). Germline CDR1 LNHDA, CDR2 SQIVND (reference sequence). CDR3 length: 14 residues. The CDR3 nucleotides are TGTGCCAGTAGTAAGGGATCTAGCTCCAACGAGCAGTACTTC. This gives the protein CASSKGSSSNEQYF. Full variable domain (outside the CDR3, taken from reference TRBV19 and TRBJ2-7): DGGITQSPKYLFRKEGQNVTLSCEQNLNHDAMYWYRQDPGQGLRLIYYSQIVNDFQKGDIAEGYSVSREKKESFPLTVTSAQKNPTAFYLCASSKGSSSNEQYFGPGTRLTVT.

The gene calls are TRBV5-1 and TRBJ1-2, with D unclear. V was pared by 2 bases and J by 3 bases, with 11 bases between. This CDR3 comprises 14 residues. From germline, CDR1 is SGHRS and CDR2 YFSETQ. The CDR3, as DNA: TGCGCCAGCAGCTTCCCGAGCGGGGACTATGGCTACACCTTC. It encodes CASSFPSGDYGYTF.

This chain links TRBV2 with TRBJ2-1, with TRBD2 identical over 9 bases. The V gene's germline CDR1 is SNHLY and CDR2 FYNNEI. The CDR3 runs to 17 residues. V trimming: 6 bases; J trimming: 5 bases; junction bases outside the gene matches: 14. CDR3 sequence reads: CASRSRDRLAVHNEQFF. In nucleotides, the CDR3 is TGTGCCAGCAGAAGCCGAGACCGACTAGCGGTTCACAATGAGCAGTTCTTC.

The CDR3 sequence: CASSPGRNSGANVLTF. The CDR3 DNA is TGTGCCAGCTCACCGGGACGAAACTCTGGGGCCAACGTCCTGACTTTC. The genes are TRBV18 and TRBJ2-6, with D perhaps assigned TRBD1 or TRBD2 (5 bases each). This CDR3 is built from 16 residues. Trimming left V 3 bases short and J 0 bases short, with 9 bases between. CDR1 and CDR2 (germline): KGHSH, LQKENI.

The V gene is TRBV5-5, the J gene TRBJ1-1; no clear D. Deletions cut 0 bases from V and 2 bases from J, with 8 bases between. The CDR3 contains 14 residues. Germline loops: CDR1 SGHKS, CDR2 YYEKEE (reference sequence). The CDR3 here is CASSLGSINTEAFF. The CDR3 DNA is TGTGCCAGCAGCTTGGGCAGCATAAACACTGAAGCTTTCTTT.

The V and J genes are TRBV10-3 and TRBJ1-2; 7 bases align to TRBD1. This CDR3 is built from 18 residues. Germline V gives CDR1 ENHRY, CDR2 SYGVKD. The ends lost 6 bases at V and 1 base at J; junction bases unmatched: 17. DNA of the CDR3: TGTGCCATCAGATCCTCCCTTGGGACAGTCCAGATTAACTATGGCTACACCTTC. Its protein is CAIRSSLGTVQINYGYTF.